One T cell receptor (beta chain) is described in this entry. This record comes from a study of blood T cell repertoires in COVID-19. Using immunoSEQ multiplex PCR, the repertoire was profiled, and TCRdb retains in-frame clones only, with some absent. The table has about 110,000 clones, just over 90% seen once. CDR3 length: 13 amino acids. Trimming cost V 6 bases and J 9 bases, with 15 bases left between them. Germline V CDR1 and CDR2: MDHEN, SYDVKM. The specimen was peripheral blood. The TCR comes from a woman younger than 45 with acute or convalescent COVID-19. The genes are TRBV28 and TRBJ2-1; possibly TRBD1 for D (6 bases). The CDR3 loop is CASSQTDRGEQFF. The DNA of the CDR3 is TGTGCCAGCAGCCAAACGGACAGAGGTGAGCAGTTCTTC.